The clone carrying this T cell receptor beta chain was seen at least ten times. The V gene lost 5 bases and the J gene lost 3 bases, with 9 bases spanning the gap. The CDR3 runs to 13 residues. Germline CDR1 is MNHEY and CDR2 is SMNVEV (reference sequence). TCRdb reanalysed the PCR reads using MiXCR and keeps one entry per CDR3 protein. The sample includes about 18,000 distinct CDR3 sequences, about 35% of them seen just once. This record comes from a study of immune characterization of retroperitoneal liposarcoma. The sequenced material came from blood. The clonotype originates from a male donor with retroperitoneal liposarcoma. The chain links TRBV27 to TRBJ2-3, with D hard to call. The CDR3: CASSDPRTDTQYF. DNA of the CDR3: TGTGCCAGCAGTGACCCTAGGACAGATACGCAGTATTTT.